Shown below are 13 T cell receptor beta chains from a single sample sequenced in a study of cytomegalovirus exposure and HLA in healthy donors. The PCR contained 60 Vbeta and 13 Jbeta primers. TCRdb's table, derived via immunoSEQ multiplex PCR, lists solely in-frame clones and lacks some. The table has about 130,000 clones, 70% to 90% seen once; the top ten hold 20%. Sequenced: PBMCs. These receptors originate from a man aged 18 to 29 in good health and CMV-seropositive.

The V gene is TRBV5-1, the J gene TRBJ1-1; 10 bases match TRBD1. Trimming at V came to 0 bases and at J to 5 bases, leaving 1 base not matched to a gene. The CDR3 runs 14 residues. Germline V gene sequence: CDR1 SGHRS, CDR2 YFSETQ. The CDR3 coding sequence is TGCGCCAGCAGCTTGGGACAGGGGGCGACTGAAGCTTTCTTT. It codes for CASSLGQGATEAFF.

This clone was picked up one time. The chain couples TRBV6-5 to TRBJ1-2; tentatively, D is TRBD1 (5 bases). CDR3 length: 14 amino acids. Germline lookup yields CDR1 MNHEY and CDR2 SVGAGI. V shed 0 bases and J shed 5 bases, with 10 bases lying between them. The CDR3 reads CASSYSLDRYGYTF. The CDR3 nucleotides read TGTGCCAGCAGTTACTCATTAGACAGATATGGCTACACCTTC.

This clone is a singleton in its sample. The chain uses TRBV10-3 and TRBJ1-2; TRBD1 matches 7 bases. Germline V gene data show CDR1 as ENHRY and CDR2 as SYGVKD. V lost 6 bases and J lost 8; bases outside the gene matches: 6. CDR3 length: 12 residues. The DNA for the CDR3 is TGTGCCATCAGCTGGGACAGCGAGGGCTACACCTTC. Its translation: CAISWDSEGYTF.

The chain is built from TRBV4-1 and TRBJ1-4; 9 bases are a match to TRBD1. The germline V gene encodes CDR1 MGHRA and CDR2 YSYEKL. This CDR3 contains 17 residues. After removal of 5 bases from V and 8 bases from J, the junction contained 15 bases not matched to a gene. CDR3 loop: CASSERGGGTGREKLFF. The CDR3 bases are TGCGCCAGCAGCGAAAGGGGAGGGGGGACAGGGAGGGAAAAACTGTTTTTT.

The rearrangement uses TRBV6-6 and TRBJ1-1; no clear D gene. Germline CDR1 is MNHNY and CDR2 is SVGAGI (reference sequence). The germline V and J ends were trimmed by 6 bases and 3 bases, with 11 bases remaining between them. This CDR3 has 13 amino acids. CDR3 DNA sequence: TGTGCCAGCAGCCTCACACCGTACACTGAAGCTTTCTTT. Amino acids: CASSLTPYTEAFF.

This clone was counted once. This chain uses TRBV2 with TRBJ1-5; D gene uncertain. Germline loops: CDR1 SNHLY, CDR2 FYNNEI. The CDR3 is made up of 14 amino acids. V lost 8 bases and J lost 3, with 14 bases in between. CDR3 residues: CASSSGEDNQPQHF. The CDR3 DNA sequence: TGTGCCAGCTCGAGCGGCGAGGACAATCAGCCCCAGCATTTT.

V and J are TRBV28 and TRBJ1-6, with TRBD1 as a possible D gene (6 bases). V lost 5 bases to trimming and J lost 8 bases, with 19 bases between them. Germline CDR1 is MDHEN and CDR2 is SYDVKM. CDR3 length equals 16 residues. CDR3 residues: CASSPRTASIHSPLHF. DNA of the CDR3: TGTGCCAGCAGTCCCCGGACAGCCTCGATACATTCACCCCTCCACTTT.

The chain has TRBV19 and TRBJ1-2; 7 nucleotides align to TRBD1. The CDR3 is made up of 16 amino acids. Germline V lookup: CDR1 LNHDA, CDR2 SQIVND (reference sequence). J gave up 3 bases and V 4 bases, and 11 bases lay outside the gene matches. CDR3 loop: CASSTPDRPRDYGYTF. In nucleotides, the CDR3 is TGTGCCAGTAGTACCCCGGACAGGCCCCGGGACTATGGCTACACCTTC.

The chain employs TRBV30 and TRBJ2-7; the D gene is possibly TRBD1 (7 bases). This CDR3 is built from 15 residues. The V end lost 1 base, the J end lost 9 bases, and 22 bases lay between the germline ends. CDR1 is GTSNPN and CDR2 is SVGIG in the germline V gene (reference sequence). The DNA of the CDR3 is TGTGCCTGGAGTGGCGGGACAGTAAATTGGGTCGGGCAGTACTTC. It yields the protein CAWSGGTVNWVGQYF.

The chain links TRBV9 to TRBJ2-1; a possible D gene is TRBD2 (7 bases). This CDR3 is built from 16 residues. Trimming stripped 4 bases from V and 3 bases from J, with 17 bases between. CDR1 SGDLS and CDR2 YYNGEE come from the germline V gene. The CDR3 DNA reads TGTGCCAGCAGCCCCGAAGGGGGGGGCCGCTACAATGAGCAGTTCTTC. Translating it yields CASSPEGGGRYNEQFF.

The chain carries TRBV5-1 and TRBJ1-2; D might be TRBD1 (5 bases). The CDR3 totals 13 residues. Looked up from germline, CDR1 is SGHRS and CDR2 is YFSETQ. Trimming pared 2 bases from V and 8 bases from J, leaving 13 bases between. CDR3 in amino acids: CASSFTGLEGYTF. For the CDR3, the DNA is TGCGCCAGCAGCTTTACGGGACTGGAGGGCTACACCTTC.

The CDR3 DNA reads TGTGCCAGCAGTTCAGGGACTGACTACAATGAGCAGTTCTTC. Translation gives CASSSGTDYNEQFF. The chain recombines TRBV27 with TRBJ2-1; TRBD2 is a possible D gene (6 bases). CDR1 and CDR2 (germline): MNHEY, SMNVEV (reference sequence). The CDR3 length is 14 residues. Trimming pared 4 bases from V and 3 bases from J, leaving 10 bases between.

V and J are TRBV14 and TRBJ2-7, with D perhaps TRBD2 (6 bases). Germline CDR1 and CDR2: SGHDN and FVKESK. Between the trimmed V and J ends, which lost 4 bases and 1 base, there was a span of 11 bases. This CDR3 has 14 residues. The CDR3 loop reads CASSPRDLSYEQYF. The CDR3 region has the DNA TGTGCCAGCAGCCCTAGGGACTTATCCTACGAGCAGTACTTC.